A single T cell receptor (beta chain) is shown here with its context. The CDR3 extends over 14 amino acids. Trimming shortened V by 4 bases and J by 2 bases, and 11 bases separated the two germline ends. CDR1 is LGHDT and CDR2 is YNNKEL in the germline V gene (reference sequence). Generated by immunoSEQ multiplex PCR, the TCRdb table keeps only in-frame clones and is missing some. The sample shows 85,000 to 130,000 clones, 88% of them seen only once. This entry is derived from a study of T cell responses to AZD1222 COVID-19 vaccine. The sample in question was peripheral blood, obtained on day 0 of AZD1222 vaccination. The origin of this receptor is an adult in good health. The V gene is TRBV3-1 (or the pseudogene TRBV3-2), the J gene TRBJ1-1; D possibly corresponds to TRBD1 (5 bases). The DNA of the CDR3 is TGTGCCAGCAGCCCCGGACAATTTAACACTGAAGCTTTCTTT. It codes for CASSPGQFNTEAFF.